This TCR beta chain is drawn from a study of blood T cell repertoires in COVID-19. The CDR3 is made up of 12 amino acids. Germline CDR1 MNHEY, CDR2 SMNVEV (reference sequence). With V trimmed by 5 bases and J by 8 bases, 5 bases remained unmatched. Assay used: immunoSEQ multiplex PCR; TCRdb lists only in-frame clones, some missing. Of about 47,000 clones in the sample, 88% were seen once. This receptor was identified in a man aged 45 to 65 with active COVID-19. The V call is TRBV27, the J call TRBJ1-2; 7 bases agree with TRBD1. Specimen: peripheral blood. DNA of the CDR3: TGTGCCAGCAGTAGGCCGGGACAGGGCTACACCTTC. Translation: CASSRPGQGYTF.